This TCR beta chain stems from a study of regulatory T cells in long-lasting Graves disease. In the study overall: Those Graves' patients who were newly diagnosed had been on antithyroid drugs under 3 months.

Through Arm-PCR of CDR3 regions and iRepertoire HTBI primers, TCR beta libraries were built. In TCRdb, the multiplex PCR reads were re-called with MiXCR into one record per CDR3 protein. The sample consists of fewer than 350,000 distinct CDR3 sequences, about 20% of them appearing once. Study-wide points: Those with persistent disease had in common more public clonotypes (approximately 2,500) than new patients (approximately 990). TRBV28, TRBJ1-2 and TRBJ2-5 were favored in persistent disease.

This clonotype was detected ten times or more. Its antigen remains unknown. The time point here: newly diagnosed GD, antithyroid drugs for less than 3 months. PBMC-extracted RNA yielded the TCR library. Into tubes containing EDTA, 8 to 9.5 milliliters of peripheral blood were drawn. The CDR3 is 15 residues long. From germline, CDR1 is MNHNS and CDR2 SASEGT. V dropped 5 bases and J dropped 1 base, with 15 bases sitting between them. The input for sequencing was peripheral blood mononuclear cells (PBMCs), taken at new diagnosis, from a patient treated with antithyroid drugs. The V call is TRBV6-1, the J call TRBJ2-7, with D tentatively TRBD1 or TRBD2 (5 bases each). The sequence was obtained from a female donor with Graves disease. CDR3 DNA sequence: TGTGCCAGCAGTCGTGAGGGGCGATGGTCCTACGAGCAGTACTTC. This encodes CASSREGRWSYEQYF.